These 5 T cell receptor beta chains came from one sample sequenced in a study of immune heterogeneity within non-small cell lung tumors. Multiplex PCR was performed with 32 V and 13 J primers, and it amplified TCR beta CDR3. A single record per CDR3 protein comes from TCRdb applying MiXCR to the multiplex PCR reads. The sample contains 12,000 to 15,000 distinct CDR3 sequences, approximately 30% of which appear only once. Template came from bulk tumor genomic DNA, at 600 ng per sample. Several biopsies were spaced far apart within each primary tumor and obtained as surgery took place. Patients went through curative surgery, and their non-small cell lung cancer was untreated and newly diagnosed. The sequenced material came from lung tumor tissue. The receptors come from a woman between 45 and 65 years old with non-small cell lung cancer.

This chain joins TRBV28 and TRBJ2-3; 7 positions match TRBD1. CDR1 is MDHEN and CDR2 is SYDVKM in the germline V gene. The CDR3 covers 13 residues. The V gene end was trimmed by 6 bases and the J gene end by 0 bases; junction bases not matched to a gene: 0. Written as DNA, the CDR3 is TGTGCCAGCAGGGGACAGAGCACAGATACGCAGTATTTT. It yields the protein CASRGQSTDTQYF.

The rearrangement joins TRBV6-5 to TRBJ1-6; D perhaps matches TRBD1 (6 bases). Germline loops: CDR1 MNHEY, CDR2 SVGAGI. The CDR3 runs 14 residues. V shed 2 bases and J shed 10 bases, with 12 bases lying between them. CDR3 amino acids: CASSYQGRRSPLHF. CDR3 DNA: TGTGCCAGCAGTTACCAGGGGCGAAGGTCACCCCTCCACTTT.

The chain employs TRBV6-4 and TRBJ2-7; D call uncertain. Per the germline V gene, CDR1 is MRHNA and CDR2 is SNTAGT. V dropped 2 bases and J dropped 4 bases, with 15 bases sitting between them. The CDR3 loop spans 15 amino acids. The CDR3 DNA reads as TGTGCCAGCAGTGACCCGCCGTGGGTGGGATACGAGCAGTACTTC. Translation: CASSDPPWVGYEQYF.

This clonotype was counted only a few times. A much larger clone is a single base away; this may be a read error. The chain recombines TRBV5-8 with TRBJ1-5; the match to TRBD1 covers 7 bases. Germline CDR1 and CDR2: SGHTS and YDEGEE. The CDR3 extends over 16 amino acids. As DNA, the CDR3 is TGTGCCAGCAGCTTGGAATTGACAGGGTCGAATCAGCCCCATCATTTT. It yields the protein CASSLELTGSNQPHHF.

V and J are TRBV20-1 and TRBJ1-6; 9 bases fit TRBD1. V was clipped by 6 bases and J by 5 bases; unmatched bases: 8. Germline assignment: CDR1 DFQATT and CDR2 SNEGSKA (reference sequence). This CDR3 spans 15 amino acids. The CDR3 protein is CSAPARTGDNSPLHF. Written as DNA, the CDR3 is TGCAGTGCCCCAGCCCGGACAGGGGATAATTCACCCCTCCACTTT.